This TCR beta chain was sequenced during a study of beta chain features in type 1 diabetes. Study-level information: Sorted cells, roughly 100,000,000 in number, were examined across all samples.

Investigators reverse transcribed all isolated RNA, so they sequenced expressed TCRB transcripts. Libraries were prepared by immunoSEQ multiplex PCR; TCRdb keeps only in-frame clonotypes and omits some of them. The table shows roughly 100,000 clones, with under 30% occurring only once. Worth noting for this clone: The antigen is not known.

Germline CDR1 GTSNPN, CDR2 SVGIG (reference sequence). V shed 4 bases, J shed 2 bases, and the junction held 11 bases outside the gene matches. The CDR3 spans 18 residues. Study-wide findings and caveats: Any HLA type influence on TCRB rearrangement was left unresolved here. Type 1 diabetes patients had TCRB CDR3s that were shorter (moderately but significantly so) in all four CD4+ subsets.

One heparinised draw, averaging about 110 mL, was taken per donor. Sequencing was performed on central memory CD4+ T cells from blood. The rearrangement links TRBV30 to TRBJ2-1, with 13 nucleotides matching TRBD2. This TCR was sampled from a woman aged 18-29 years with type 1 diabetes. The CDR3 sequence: CAWTSGLTSGRAYNEQFF. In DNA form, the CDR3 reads TGTGCCTGGACGTCAGGCCTCACTAGCGGGAGGGCCTACAATGAGCAGTTCTTC.